The rows below give T cell receptor beta chains drawn from one sample of a study of blood T cell repertoires in COVID-19. The repertoire was sequenced with immunoSEQ multiplex PCR; TCRdb's copy has only in-frame clones and lacks some. The profile shows about 70,000 clones, about four fifths of them singletons. The source material was peripheral blood. These receptors came from a man between 65 and 80 years old who had recovered from COVID-19. CDR3s include the opening cysteine and the closing phenylalanine or tryptophan. D genes are given only for firm matches. Clone size is shown for a subset of rows, as once, few, many or a class of expanded clone.

d_gene	j_gene	v_gene	abundance	CDR3aa	CDR3nt
TRBD2	TRBJ2-7	TRBV28	.	CASSGGGLAAYEQYF	TGTGCCAGTAGTGGAGGTGGACTAGCGGCCTACGAGCAGTACTTC
.	TRBJ1-3	TRBV19	.	CASSIGRLPLSSGNTIYF	TGTGCCAGTAGTATAGGGCGGCTGCCCCTAAGCTCTGGAAACACCATATATTTT
TRBD2	TRBJ2-5	TRBV11-2	.	CASSSAGGPTPQYF	TGTGCCAGCAGCTCCGCGGGAGGACCTACGCCACAGTACTTC
.	TRBJ1-5	TRBV30	.	CAWSRRDYSNQPQHF	TGTGCCTGGAGCCGCCGGGATTATAGCAATCAGCCCCAGCATTTT
TRBD2	TRBJ2-2	TRBV5-1	few	CASSLVLAGGNTGELFF	TGCGCCAGCAGCTTGGTGCTAGCGGGAGGGAACACCGGGGAGCTGTTTTTT
.	TRBJ2-3	TRBV7-9	.	CASSLSFDTQYF	TGTGCCAGCAGCCTCTCGTTTGATACGCAGTATTTT
.	TRBJ2-7	TRBV5-1	.	CASSFRSGYEQYF	TGCGCCAGCAGCTTTAGGTCGGGCTACGAGCAGTACTTC
.	TRBJ2-1	TRBV28	.	CASSQTPSYNEQFF	TGTGCCAGCAGTCAAACCCCCAGTTACAATGAGCAGTTCTTC
.	TRBJ2-1	TRBV25-1	.	CASAGDVEEQFF	TGTGCCAGCGCCGGAGATGTGGAGGAGCAGTTCTTC
.	TRBJ2-7	TRBV21-1	.	CASNKDRPYEQYF	TGTGCCAGCAATAAGGACAGGCCCTACGAGCAGTACTTC
TRBD1	TRBJ2-5	TRBV7-2	.	CASGQGATETQYF	TGTGCCAGCGGACAGGGGGCTACTGAGACCCAGTACTTC
.	TRBJ1-5	TRBV11-2	.	CASSLDFSQPQHF	TGTGCCAGCAGCTTAGACTTTAGCCAGCCCCAGCATTTT
.	TRBJ1-2	TRBV7-8	once	CASSLGAGTDYGYTF	TGTGCCAGCAGCTTAGGCGCCGGCACAGACTATGGCTACACCTTC
TRBD1	TRBJ2-5	TRBV14	.	CASSRLTGGETQYF	TGTGCCAGCAGCCGGTTGACAGGGGGGGAGACCCAGTACTTC
.	TRBJ2-3	TRBV19	.	CASAWGSFTDTQYF	TGTGCCAGTGCTTGGGGCAGTTTCACAGATACGCAGTATTTT
.	TRBJ2-7	TRBV28	.	CASSTTAYEQYF	TGTGCCAGCAGCACCACAGCCTACGAGCAGTACTTC
.	TRBJ1-6	TRBV4-3	many	CASSQSRGGIGSYNSPLHF	TGCGCCAGCAGCCAATCCAGGGGAGGGATAGGATCCTATAATTCACCCCTCCACTTT
.	TRBJ2-2	TRBV5-1	.	CASSRGGPGRGTGELFF	TGCGCCAGCAGCCGAGGCGGCCCCGGGCGAGGGACCGGGGAGCTGTTTTTT
.	TRBJ2-1	TRBV27	.	CASSTDIRSYNEQFF	TGTGCCAGCAGCACTGACATTCGCTCTTACAATGAGCAGTTCTTC
.	TRBJ1-3	TRBV4-3	few	CASSQDPFDIISGNTIYF	TGCGCCAGCAGCCAAGATCCTTTCGACATAATCTCTGGAAACACCATATATTTT
.	TRBJ2-1	TRBV7-6	.	CASREGAGAGLEQFF	TGTGCCAGCAGAGAAGGGGCGGGGGCTGGCCTTGAGCAGTTCTTC
TRBD2	TRBJ2-7	TRBV2	once	CASKPAGSHEQYF	TGTGCCAGCAAACCAGCGGGAAGTCACGAGCAGTACTTC
.	TRBJ1-2	TRBV29-1	.	CSVSTGIDYGYTF	TGCAGCGTAAGCACAGGGATTGACTATGGCTACACCTTC
.	TRBJ2-7	TRBV10-3	.	CAISEQGQEQYF	TGTGCCATCAGTGAGCAGGGGCAAGAGCAGTACTTC
.	TRBJ2-5	TRBV5-4	.	CASRQDILGETQYF	TGTGCCAGCAGACAGGATATACTCGGGGAGACCCAGTACTTC
.	TRBJ1-1	TRBV9	.	CASSARTQNTEAFF	TGTGCCAGCAGCGCCAGGACACAGAACACTGAAGCTTTCTTT
TRBD2	TRBJ2-3	TRBV7-8	.	CASGGSGNPDTQYF	TGTGCCAGCGGTGGTAGCGGGAACCCAGATACGCAGTATTTT
TRBD1	TRBJ2-7	TRBV9	.	CASSVSGTGFYEQYF	TGTGCCAGCAGCGTATCCGGGACAGGGTTTTACGAGCAGTACTTC
TRBD1	TRBJ1-3	TRBV27	.	CASSSGQGTGNTIYF	TGTGCCAGCAGTTCGGGACAGGGAACTGGAAACACCATATATTTT
.	TRBJ2-5	TRBV6-1	.	CASGGVLETQYF	TGTGCCAGCGGAGGGGTATTGGAGACCCAGTACTTC
.	TRBJ1-5	TRBV27	few	CASSFQDQPQHF	TGTGCCAGCTCGTTCCAGGATCAGCCCCAGCATTTT
TRBD2	TRBJ2-5	TRBV7-2	.	CASSWVAGIQETQYF	TGTGCCAGCAGCTGGGTAGCGGGGATACAAGAGACCCAGTACTTC
TRBD1	TRBJ2-3	TRBV4-2	.	CASSQAGGEGAPLYF	TGTGCCAGCAGCCAAGCAGGAGGCGAGGGGGCCCCCTTGTATTTT
.	TRBJ2-5	TRBV6-5	once	CASTDSSGLRGTQYF	TGTGCCAGCACCGACTCCTCCGGGCTCCGGGGGACCCAGTACTTC
.	TRBJ2-3	TRBV7-9	once	CASSFGPPGDTQYF	TGTGCCAGCAGCTTTGGGCCCCCCGGAGATACGCAGTATTTT
TRBD1	TRBJ2-1	TRBV30	few	CAWSVRQGVILGYNEQFF	TGTGCCTGGAGTGTGAGACAGGGTGTAATTTTAGGCTACAATGAGCAGTTCTTC
.	TRBJ2-2	TRBV9	once	CASSVEGGGNTGELFF	TGTGCCAGCAGCGTAGAAGGGGGTGGTAACACCGGGGAGCTGTTTTTT
.	TRBJ1-2	TRBV10-3	.	CAISESKSVLGYTF	TGTGCCATCAGTGAGTCGAAATCTGTTCTAGGCTACACCTTC
TRBD2	TRBJ2-1	TRBV30	few	CAWSVKAGDINEQFF	TGTGCCTGGAGTGTAAAAGCGGGGGATATCAATGAGCAGTTCTTC
TRBD2	TRBJ2-7	TRBV27	once	CASSLTLMGGGEQYF	TGTGCCAGCAGTTTAACCCTAATGGGGGGGGGCGAGCAGTACTTC
.	TRBJ1-2	TRBV14	.	CASSQEGGLYGYTF	TGTGCCAGCAGCCAAGAAGGAGGCCTCTATGGCTACACCTTC
TRBD1	TRBJ1-6	TRBV7-2	.	CASSYDRGNMDSPLHF	TGTGCCAGCAGCTACGACAGGGGGAACATGGATTCACCCCTCCACTTT
.	TRBJ1-5	TRBV28	many	CASSQSRAGHF	TGTGCCAGCAGTCAAAGCCGTGCGGGGCATTTT
.	TRBJ1-1	TRBV5-4	few	CASSLTGGYTEAFF	TGTGCCAGCAGTCTCACCGGGGGATACACTGAAGCTTTCTTT
.	TRBJ2-1	TRBV4-1	.	CASSPFSSSYNEQFF	TGCGCCAGCAGCCCATTTTCGAGCTCCTACAATGAGCAGTTCTTC
TRBD2	TRBJ2-2	TRBV11-3	.	CASSQSGGNTGELFF	TGTGCCAGCAGCCAGAGCGGGGGGAACACCGGGGAGCTGTTTTTT
TRBD2	TRBJ2-2	TRBV24-1	.	CATSDSGLAPNTGELFF	TGTGCCACCAGTGATTCAGGACTAGCGCCGAACACCGGGGAGCTGTTTTTT
TRBD1	TRBJ1-2	TRBV10-3	.	CAISSGTGIANYGYTF	TGTGCGATCAGTTCCGGGACAGGGATAGCTAACTATGGCTACACCTTC
TRBD1	TRBJ2-5	TRBV6-2/TRBV6-3	.	CASSSHGQGVRETQYF	TGTGCCAGCAGTTCCCACGGACAGGGTGTAAGAGAGACCCAGTACTTC
TRBD1	TRBJ1-5	TRBV18	once	CASSLGTDQPQHF	TGTGCCAGCTCACTCGGGACAGATCAGCCCCAGCATTTT
.	TRBJ1-1	TRBV27	few	CASSSDTLNTEAFF	TGTGCCAGCAGTTCGGACACTCTGAACACTGAAGCTTTCTTT
TRBD2	TRBJ2-5	TRBV18	.	CASSPEGQLAGMNF	TGTGCCAGCTCACCCGAAGGACAACTAGCGGGAATGAACTTC
TRBD1	TRBJ2-3	TRBV5-1	.	CASSLQGASSTDTQYF	TGCGCCAGCAGCTTGCAGGGGGCCTCAAGCACAGATACGCAGTATTTT